These 8 T cell receptor beta chains were sequenced from one sample in a study of blood T cell repertoires in COVID-19 (dated by TCRdb to the early 2020s). Libraries were prepared through the immunoSEQ multiplex PCR assay. Held by TCRdb, this immuneACCESS table contains in-frame sequences only and omits some clones. Under half of the omission traces to an unresolved V gene where checked; the cause of the rest is unknown. The sample records 350,000 to 500,000 clones, over 75% of which are singletons. The ten top clones hold 1.2% to 1.5% of the sample. The specimen sequenced was PBMCs or T cells enriched from blood (not recorded which). These receptors all come from a woman aged 18 to 35 who had been exposed to COVID-19.

J is TRBJ1-1 and V is TRBV18, with D perhaps TRBD1 (6 bases). CDR3 length equals 13 residues. Trimming pared 8 bases from V and 4 bases from J, leaving 14 bases between. CDR1 is KGHSH and CDR2 is LQKENI in the germline V gene. CDR3 nucleotide sequence: TGTGCCAGCGCGGGGGGCCGGGGCACTGAAGCTTTCTTT. Translation gives CASAGGRGTEAFF.

The chain is built from TRBV27 and TRBJ1-4; 7 bases align to TRBD1. The CDR3 consists of 16 residues. J gave up 7 bases and V 5 bases, and 13 bases lay outside the gene matches. Germline CDR1 MNHEY, CDR2 SMNVEV (reference sequence). CDR3: CASSRGPGQTSEKLFF. Written as DNA, the CDR3 is TGTGCCAGCAGTAGGGGGCCCGGACAAACATCTGAAAAACTGTTTTTT.

The gene calls are TRBV4-2 and TRBJ1-5; a weak D match, TRBD1 (5 bases). This CDR3 spans 15 amino acids. V lost 2 bases and J lost 4, with 12 bases in between. Germline loops: CDR1 LGHNA, CDR2 YNFKEQ. The CDR3: CASSQSGGGNQPQHF. The CDR3 DNA reads as TGTGCCAGCAGCCAATCGGGGGGGGGAAATCAGCCCCAGCATTTT.

J is TRBJ2-3 and V is TRBV11-3, with D possibly matching TRBD2 (6 bases). The CDR3 runs 15 residues. Germline CDR1 SGHNT, CDR2 YENEEA. V shed 6 bases and J shed 2 bases, with 15 bases lying between them. The CDR3 spells CASSFDSGTTDTQYF. The CDR3 DNA sequence: TGTGCCAGCAGTTTTGATAGCGGAACCACAGATACGCAGTATTTT.

The chain links TRBV7-9 to TRBJ2-7, with D possibly matching TRBD1 (5 bases). The V gene lost 8 bases and the J gene lost 0 bases, with 14 bases spanning the gap. This CDR3 contains 14 residues. From germline, CDR1 is SEHNR and CDR2 FQNEAQ (reference sequence). The CDR3 loop is CASLKMDNSYEQYF. DNA for the CDR3: TGTGCCAGCCTGAAAATGGACAACTCCTACGAGCAGTACTTC.

The rearrangement links TRBV9 to TRBJ2-2; no reliable D call. V lost 0 bases to trimming and J lost 3 bases, with 9 bases between them. CDR3 length: 15 amino acids. CDR1 is SGDLS, CDR2 YYNGEE, per germline. The CDR3 region is CASSVVPGYTGELFF. CDR3 nucleotides: TGTGCCAGCAGCGTAGTTCCAGGCTACACCGGGGAGCTGTTTTTT.

This sequence joins TRBV6-5 and TRBJ2-2, with a possible D match to TRBD1 (6 bases). Trimming removed 5 bases from V and 7 bases from J, with 17 bases in between. CDR1 is MNHEY, CDR2 SVGAGI, per germline. The CDR3 contains 15 residues. In DNA, the CDR3 is TGTGCCAGCAGTCGTACCGACAGGATCCGCGGGGAGCTGTTTTTT. Protein product: CASSRTDRIRGELFF.

The chain's CDR3 is CASSSDRGEYF. CDR3 in DNA: TGTGCCAGCAGTTCGGACAGGGGAGAGTACTTC. The rearrangement uses TRBV28 and TRBJ2-7; 9 bases line up with TRBD1. This CDR3 has 11 amino acids. CDR1 and CDR2 from the germline V gene are MDHEN and SYDVKM. The V and J ends lost 4 bases and 11 bases, in that order; junction bases with no gene match: 3.